The T cell receptor beta chain under discussion was sequenced for a study of cytomegalovirus exposure and HLA in healthy donors (dated by TCRdb to the late 2010s). Describing the broader study: According to an earlier analysis of several hundred of the donors, roughly 180 million T cells yielded approximately 120 million unique TCR beta sequences and approximately 280 Gb of sequence data. A later genetic analysis used genome-wide SNP genotypes for about 65% of the 666 donors, treating that subset as a discovery cohort. Every discovery cohort repertoire had been produced on one sequencing platform. Among the roughly 400 genotyped donors, around 81% belonged to the genetic ancestry cluster associated with self-reported Caucasian donors. An earlier analysis of several hundred of the donors used high-throughput TCR beta sequencing to judge whether each TCR beta V gene segment behaved as functional or pseudogenic. High-throughput TCR immunosequencing, statistical association of individual TCRs with disease status, and machine learning were combined to predict cytomegalovirus infection status. A later analysis re-examined previously published TCR beta repertoires from 600 to 700 donors and added high-resolution HLA genotyping to investigate patterns of TCR occurrence. Alongside the repertoire data, information on donor age, sex, ethnicity and CMV serostatus was compiled. In the later analysis, no new phenotypic data were used to find candidate immune exposures; instead, reliance was placed on TCR beta sequences and their occurrence across donors. The aim of the study was to test whether cataloging public T cell receptors could identify signatures of past pathogen exposure. On average, roughly 250,000 unique TCR beta nucleotide sequences were sequenced per donor among 398 genotyped donors of the cohort, with 15% to 20% of those sequences being non-productive. Several DR-DQ haplotypes were handled as single units for association and clustering, since linkage in the cohort was strong. About 300 gigabases of sequencing data and roughly 81 million unique TCR sequences made up an early release that covered over 550 HLA-typed donors. Typing coverage differed by locus: A, B, C, DRB1 and DQB1 were typed in roughly 620-630 donors, DQA1 in about 500, DPA1 in around 600, and DPB1 in 400 to 490. Besides the first cohort of around 670 subjects, a separate validation cohort made up of 120 different subjects was used. The study used immunosequencing to profile the T cell repertoires of under 700 subjects and linked those repertoires to cytomegalovirus serostatus. Both class I and class II loci were covered by HLA typing, at four-digit resolution.

The paper as a whole reports these results and caveats: HLA typing was unavailable for some donors at each locus, so association tests used only the typed subset. A further reported finding was that TCR beta sequences accurately predicted the HLA-A and HLA-B alleles for most subjects in the first cohort. Because the 87-base-pair reads could not distinguish some IMGT-functional V segments, including TRBV6-2 and TRBV6-3, those segments were excluded. A later analysis reported that several top co-occurrence clusters appeared linked to parvovirus B19, influenza, CMV and Epstein-Barr virus. According to a later genetic analysis, donors in an Asian-associated ancestry cluster had fewer N-insertions in productive TCRs than the approximately 630-donor mean. The sequencing pipeline was judged likely to have produced a cluster of highly shared sequence variants as a technical artifact. In a later genetic analysis, a missense DCLRE1C variant was associated with V-gene and J-gene trimming of TCR beta chains, and the association was replicated in an independent cohort. Most TCR sequences were observed very rarely across donors, whereas some public TCRs were present in many individuals. Most CMV-associated TCR beta chains appeared to be HLA-restricted in a later analysis, and the HLA associations seemed to be driven largely by CMV exposure. The cohort was sequenced for TCR beta chains only, and without alpha or paired-chain data the features that could be detected were limited. Presence/absence analyses assumed roughly uniform sequencing depth across donors, an assumption that may not hold. The classifier was reported to diagnose cytomegalovirus status with high specificity and sensitivity in both the original and validation cohorts. In vitro tests confirmed that three of the cytomegalovirus-associated TCR beta chains recognize cytomegalovirus antigens. In a later analysis, HLA-associated TCR beta chains showed more clonal expansion and lower generation probabilities than non-associated chains that were equally common. About 15 rarely observed V segments, including chromosome 9 orphons, were excluded from the earlier analysis of approximately 500 of the donors because counts were too low. According to a later analysis, TCR association rates differed among HLA loci, with DRB1 alleles showing the most associated TCRs and HLA-C alleles showing the fewest. When HLA alleles, especially DR and DQ, strongly co-occurred, attributing TCR associations to individual alleles was difficult. A total of some 180 TCR beta chains were listed by the study as associated with cytomegalovirus. In an earlier analysis of more than 500 of the donors, most TCR beta V segments appeared in productive rearrangements about 90% or about 30% of the time, broadly matching IMGT annotations. The authors suggested that the approach could potentially be extended to other disease states and immunological phenotypes. Specific HLA alleles were associated with 15,000 to 20,000 TCR beta sequences at a false discovery rate of 0.05 in a later analysis. CMV serostatus was the only immune exposure information available for the cohort. Linkage disequilibrium might explain the correlated functional status among segregating V segments, but an unknown experimental factor could not be excluded.

The cohort comprised hundreds of healthy bone marrow donors. At the time of sampling, all cohort members were nominally healthy, though unrecorded immune exposures were likely present. The donor tested CMV seronegative, placing the donor among the 350 to 400 seronegative members of the cohort. Each donor provided a peripheral blood sample, and peripheral blood mononuclear cells were used for TCR beta sequencing. The Qiagen DNeasy Blood Extraction Kit was used to extract genomic DNA from the blood cell samples. After removal of 3 bases from V and 3 bases from J, the junction retains 8 bases not matched to a gene. The CDR3 contains 15 residues, cysteine and phenylalanine counted. The sequence is cut down to CDR3 DNA, 45 bases in frame from base 1. The germline V gene yields SGDLS for CDR1 and YYNGEE for CDR2. Concerning this clone: Its antigen is unknown. Base qualities are not recorded, but no much larger clone differs from it by a single base.

The library was built by means of the immunoSEQ multiplex PCR assay. For the multiplex PCR, a mixture combining 60 forward primers for TCR Vbeta segments and 13 reverse primers for TCR Jbeta segments was used. Amplification of the CDR3 region of rearranged TCR beta genes was performed with a multiplex PCR assay on genomic DNA. The amplified TCR beta libraries were sequenced on the Illumina HiSeq System as 87-base-pair reads. From the authors' description of their analysis: In a later analysis, 70 million to 95 million unique TCR beta chains were counted across the 500 to 850 repertoires, and approximately 11 million of these chains were shared by at least two donors. Raw reads were error-corrected and collapsed into unique sequences with a nearest-neighbor algorithm that merged closely related sequences to remove PCR and sequencing errors. CDR3 sequences were aligned to IMGT reference sequences to assign V, D and J gene segments. For a sequence to be retained, at least a six-nucleotide match to both a V gene segment and a J gene segment was required. A rearrangement was called productive if the CDR3 had no stop codons and remained in frame with V and J, and every other rearrangement was called non-productive. Following IMGT convention, CDR3 was defined as the stretch from the second conserved V-encoded cysteine up to the conserved J-encoded phenylalanine. Sequences without an unambiguous match to a single V gene segment were excluded from the earlier analysis of about 640 of the donors. In an earlier analysis of a few hundred of the donors, V segments were called functional above 56.7% productive rearrangements and were called segregating when the between-donor standard deviation exceeded 5%. A statistical classification framework was developed to diagnose cytomegalovirus status using the catalog of TCR beta chain sequences. A later analysis assigned V and J genes by comparing TCR nucleotide sequences with IMGT/GENE-DB human TR gene sequences. A later analysis assigned CDR3 sequences and most-parsimonious VDJ recombination scenarios with the TCRdist pipeline. In a later analysis, each TCR beta chain was defined by its CDR3 amino acid sequence together with its V-gene family, and reads without a unique V-gene family were excluded. As a way to deal with suspected cross-contamination and a sequencing artifact, a later analysis dropped under 600 nucleotide sequences that were highly shared and had low generation probability. In a later analysis, a clonal expansion index for each public chain was calculated from normalized within-repertoire ranks of inferred template counts. In a later analysis, generation probabilities were computed with a VDJ recombination model fitted to out-of-frame rearrangements, and the resulting probabilities were checked against IGoR. Hypergeometric tests were used in a later analysis to score TCR-TCR, TCR-HLA and TCR-CMV co-occurrence, with a repertoire-size bias correction applied to the TCR pairs. To estimate false discovery rates, a later analysis permuted the HLA or CMV assignments 20 times. In a later analysis, co-occurring TCRs were grouped using DBSCAN, with TCRdist sequence similarity added in when clustering inside HLA-allele-positive subsets. For co-occurrence clustering, repertoires with fewer than 30,000 or more than 120,000 public chains were excluded, along with roughly 5 repertoires with anomalous nucleotide sharing. In TCRdb, the immuneACCESS table is reduced to in-frame sequences with V and J assigned. These tables do not hold every clone; where another copy was compared, an unresolved V gene accounts for under half, and the others remain unexplained. The DNA was the basis for D and trimming; V, J and clone size are from that table. The sample has roughly 190,000 clones on record, less than 80% of them singletons. Around 2.9% of the sample lies in the top ten.

The rearrangement combines TRBV9 with TRBJ2-7; the junction holds 8 bases that match TRBD2. This TCR was sampled from a man in his forties or fifties in good health and CMV-seronegative. The material sequenced was PBMCs. The DNA sequence reads TGTGCCAGCAGCGGGGGGAAAGCGGGGGACTACGAGCAGTACTTC. It encodes CASSGGKAGDYEQYF.